This T cell receptor beta chain was observed in a study of T cells in Graves' hyperthyroidism and ophthalmopathy (dated by TCRdb to between 2018 and 2021). Regarding the research as a whole: Peripheral blood samples were taken at initial diagnosis, before any treatment was given. In roughly six Graves' hyperthyroidism patients, the study also compared T-cell repertoires from thyroid tissue with T-cell repertoires from blood. Once sampling was done, hyperthyroidism patients were given methimazole at a starting dose of 30 mg daily, whereas ophthalmopathy patients were given high-dose intravenous methylprednisolone. The 90 to 100 discovery patients were randomly divided into training and test sets at a 7:3 ratio. The paper describes TCR Vbeta CDR3 sequencing of about 140 peripheral blood samples, made up of around 41 ophthalmopathy patients, over 70 hyperthyroidism patients and 17 progressor patients. An independent validation cohort of around 20 hyperthyroidism patients and over 15 patients who later progressed to ophthalmopathy tested prospective prediction of ophthalmopathy. To identify TCR V-J signatures that set the groups apart, the researchers used a discovery cohort of 100 patients, made up of about 44 with Graves' ophthalmopathy and 55 to 65 with stable Graves' hyperthyroidism.

Trimming takes 8 bases from V and 0 bases from J, and the germline ends sit 9 bases apart. CDR1 and CDR2, per the germline V gene (reference sequence), are DFQATT and SNEGSKA. The CDR3 has 12 amino acids, counting both end residues. Only the CDR3 portion is preserved as DNA: 36 bases, with reading frame beginning at the first base. The paper as a whole reports these results and caveats: Most expanded thyroid clonotypes (frequency above 0.001) were also found in blood, which suggests that blood repertoires may mirror thyroid immune responses. No statistical method was used to fix the sample size in advance, and group allocation was not hidden from the investigators. In validation, the model predicted progression to ophthalmopathy a median of 6.5 months before onset, with roughly 70% sensitivity and about 75% specificity. Ophthalmopathy was separated from stable hyperthyroidism by a 13 V-J signature model, with around 88% sensitivity and about 81% specificity obtained in cross-validation and 80%/75% obtained in testing.

Moderately to severely active disease, a Clinical Activity Score of at least 3, a NOSPECS grade of at least 4, and a duration under 3 months were present in ophthalmopathy patients. Exclusion was applied to patients with uncontrolled infections, other autoimmune diseases, pregnancy or lactation. Diagnoses were established on the basis of clinical symptoms, serum thyroxine and TRAb, thyroid ultrasound, and orbital computed tomography. PBMCs were separated from roughly 10 ml of fresh peripheral blood using Ficoll-Paque density gradient centrifugation. Total RNA was extracted with Trizol reagent, and quality was checked on an Agilent 2100 Bioanalyzer. The TCR beta CDR3 regions were amplified from the RNA transcripts. The TCR CDR3 was subjected to a first round of RT-PCR using the HTBI primer set and the Qiagen OneStep RT-PCR kit. The libraries were constructed in a second round of multiplex PCR and then size-selected and purified. Sequencing of the libraries was done on an Illumina HiSeq2000 using paired-end 100 bp reads. The paper's data handling went like this. SOAPnuke was used to process the raw data, throwing out any read that contained adapters or uncalled bases, had a mean Phred below 15, or lacked an exact constant-primer or identifier match. COPE v1.2.5 was used to merge high-quality paired reads, and clonotypes were defined as unique nucleotide sequences. MiTCR v1.1 was used to align the clonotypes against IMGT TRBV, TRBD and TRBJ reference segments. The analysis included only V-J combinations with a frequency above 0.0001, which together covered about 99% of the repertoires. A TCS score was defined as the ratio between F50 (clonal expansion) and ExV (chaos), using BLOSUM62-based TCRdist between CDR3 peptides within each V-J. Welch's t-statistics and random forest reduced some 510 V-J features to 13, which were used in a naive Bayes classifier (R e1071). The public reads were quality trimmed at Q25 with fastp and then assembled into clones with MiXCR by TCRdb, keeping productive beta chains. Each CDR3 protein appears once, grouped with its most common genes and DNA. These V and J calls derive from TCRdb rather than the authors' analysis. This sample lists 490,000 or so distinct CDR3 sequences; approximately 23% were detected once. Clones ranked in the top ten supply roughly 49% of the sample.

A word on this clonotype: The clone's antigen remains unknown. Just one base apart from a much larger clone, this may be a read error. The final CDR3 position lacks the conserved phenylalanine or tryptophan, pointing to a likely read error.

The sequenced material came from blood. The chain is made from TRBV20-1 and TRBJ2-3, with the D gene call left open. The receptor comes from a woman in her seventies with Graves' ophthalmopathy. This receptor has the CDR3 CSLSESTDTQYC. The DNA is TGCAGTCTAAGCGAGAGCACAGATACGCAGTATTGT.